The rows below give T cell receptor beta chains drawn from one sample of a study of blood T cell repertoires in COVID-19. Libraries were prepared by immunoSEQ multiplex PCR; TCRdb keeps only in-frame clonotypes and omits some of them. The table records about 240,000 clones, about 89% of them present only once. Sequencing was performed on PBMCs or T cells enriched from blood (not recorded which). The receptors were gathered from a woman aged 25-40 years who had recovered from COVID-19. CDR3s include the opening cysteine and the closing phenylalanine or tryptophan. Fields, in order: J gene, D gene, clone size, V gene, CDR3 protein, CDR3 DNA. The D gene is left open where the match is weak. For some rows the clone size is stated as once, few or many, or as a class when expanded; others skip it.

>TRBJ1-4|-|-|TRBV18
CASSSSGEGEKLFF
TGTGCCAGCTCGTCGTCAGGGGAGGGTGAAAAACTGTTTTTT
>TRBJ2-2|-|once|TRBV5-1
CASSLLGGYANTGELFF
TGCGCCAGCAGCTTGCTGGGCGGGTACGCGAACACCGGGGAGCTGTTTTTT
>TRBJ2-7|-|few|TRBV10-3
CAISESFENEQYF
TGTGCCATCAGTGAGTCTTTTGAGAACGAGCAGTACTTC
>TRBJ1-2|TRBD1|-|TRBV19
CASSAGQGGYGYTF
TGTGCCAGTAGTGCTGGACAGGGGGGCTATGGCTACACCTTC
>TRBJ1-5|-|-|TRBV9
CASSVGVLNQPQHF
TGTGCCAGCAGCGTAGGAGTCCTCAATCAGCCCCAGCATTTT
>TRBJ1-2|-|-|TRBV18
CASSPFKGRKDYGYTF
TGTGCCAGCTCACCCTTTAAGGGGAGGAAGGACTATGGCTACACCTTC
>TRBJ1-5|-|-|TRBV30
CAWSVGGDQPQHF
TGTGCCTGGAGTGTAGGGGGTGACCAGCCCCAGCATTTT
>TRBJ1-3|TRBD1|-|TRBV27
CASSRQGFGNTIYF
TGTGCCAGCAGTCGACAGGGTTTCGGAAACACCATATATTTT
>TRBJ1-6|TRBD1|-|TRBV27
CASRPTGDESPLHF
TGTGCCAGCAGACCAACAGGGGACGAATCACCCCTCCACTTT
>TRBJ2-1|-|-|TRBV11-2
CASSFRDGGFLGNEQFF
TGTGCCAGCAGCTTCCGAGATGGGGGGTTTTTGGGCAATGAGCAGTTCTTC
>TRBJ1-1|TRBD1|-|TRBV10-3
CAISGGTGFDTEAFF
TGTGCCATCAGTGGAGGGACAGGTTTCGACACTGAAGCTTTCTTT
>TRBJ1-3|-|-|TRBV30
CAWSVGGANTIYF
TGTGCCTGGAGTGTAGGGGGGGCAAACACCATATATTTT
>TRBJ2-2|TRBD2|once|TRBV20-1
CSASSGENTGELFF
TGCAGTGCCAGTAGCGGGGAGAACACCGGGGAGCTGTTTTTT
>TRBJ1-2|-|-|TRBV28
CASSLSPQVYGYTF
TGTGCCAGCAGTTTATCTCCCCAGGTCTATGGCTACACCTTC